This T cell receptor (beta chain) stems from a study of neurological immune-mediated disorders. Study-wide findings and caveats: HTLV-1-associated myelopathy ranked highest for TCR clonal expansion and multiple sclerosis lowest, beneath healthy controls.

Regarding time point: technical triplicate 3. 2 million unsorted PBMCs were stored in RNAlater at -80 °C before RNA extraction. This clonotype showed up many times. Its antigen is still unknown. Trimming removed 5 bases from V and 6 bases from J; junction bases left unmatched: 7. This CDR3 contains 14 residues. The germline V gene has CDR1 MNHEY and CDR2 SVGAGI. Synthesis of cDNA was carried out by template-switch 5'RACE. The reaction used 10-nucleotide random UMIs. Sequencing of 15-18 subjects in each run yielded over 190 million TCR-beta sequences. TCRdb reanalysed the 5' RACE reads using MiXCR and keeps one entry per CDR3 protein. The repertoire holds about 42,000 distinct CDR3 sequences, with roughly 21% as singletons.

The sequencing sample was made of PBMCs. The V and J genes are TRBV6-5 and TRBJ2-1; the match to TRBD2 covers 7 bases. The TCR originated in a man aged 60 to 69 with HTLV-1-associated myelopathy (HAM/TSP). This chain's CDR3 is CASSPSGGLNEQFF. CDR3 DNA sequence: TGTGCCAGCAGTCCATCGGGAGGCCTCAATGAGCAGTTCTTC.